Listed below are T cell receptor beta chains from one sample, sequenced in a study of PD-1 blockade in classical Hodgkin lymphoma. Using immunoSEQ multiplex PCR, the repertoire was profiled, and TCRdb retains in-frame clones only, with some absent. The table has roughly 25,000 clones, about 72% seen once; the top ten hold roughly 27%. This material consisted of peripheral blood mononuclear cells (PBMCs), taken before the fourth cycle of nivolumab. The receptor source for this set is a human donor with classical Hodgkin lymphoma. Each CDR3 is given with its conserved first and last residue. D genes are given only for firm matches. Clone size, where shown, is once, few, many, or a class for clones that have expanded.

>17|NA|TRBV6-4|TRBJ1-2|NA
CASSEGGGVALGSGYTF
TGTGCCAGCAGTGAAGGGGGAGGGGTTGCGCTCGGAAGTGGCTACACCTTC
>13|NA|TRBV29-1|TRBJ2-1|NA
CSGEDFNSGEQFF
TGCAGCGGGGAGGACTTCAATAGCGGTGAGCAGTTCTTC
>16|TRBD2|TRBV10-2|TRBJ2-5|NA
CASRELAGFGEETQYF
TGCGCCAGCAGGGAGCTAGCGGGTTTCGGGGAGGAGACCCAGTACTTC
>14|NA|TRBV18|TRBJ2-5|NA
CASSLLADVGVQYF
TGTGCCAGCTCACTTCTGGCGGACGTAGGGGTCCAGTACTTC
>13|NA|TRBV18|TRBJ1-1|NA
CASSPGQNTEAFF
TGTGCCAGCTCACCGGGGCAGAACACTGAAGCTTTCTTT
>14|NA|TRBV4-2|TRBJ1-1|NA
CASSQDPMNTEAFF
TGTGCCAGCAGCCAAGACCCCATGAACACTGAAGCTTTCTTT
>13|NA|TRBV7-9|TRBJ1-2|NA
CASSSTQGYGYTF
TGTGCCAGCAGTAGCACCCAGGGTTATGGCTACACCTTC
>17|TRBD1|TRBV4-2|TRBJ1-1|NA
CASSQLEGQGGNTEAFF
TGTGCCAGCAGCCAGTTAGAGGGACAGGGGGGGAACACTGAAGCTTTCTTT
>17|TRBD1|TRBV23-1|TRBJ1-5|NA
CASNLRQGPDSNQPQHF
TGCGCCAGCAATCTCAGACAGGGACCTGATAGCAATCAGCCCCAGCATTTT
>17|TRBD2|TRBV28|TRBJ2-2|NA
CASSSAGTTSNTGELFF
TGTGCCAGCAGTTCCGCCGGGACTACGTCGAACACCGGGGAGCTGTTTTTT
>13|TRBD1|TRBV30|TRBJ1-2|NA
CAWSRDRGHGYTF
TGTGCCTGGAGCCGCGACAGGGGGCATGGCTACACCTTC
>13|NA|TRBV2|TRBJ1-1|NA
CASSESHNTEAFF
TGTGCCAGCAGTGAATCACATAACACTGAAGCTTTCTTT
>16|TRBD1|TRBV27|TRBJ2-5|NA
CASSLSDRVSQETQYF
TGTGCCAGCAGTTTATCCGACAGGGTTTCCCAAGAGACCCAGTACTTC
>15|NA|TRBV6-6|TRBJ1-4|NA
CASSYSRETNEKLFF
TGTGCCAGCAGTTACTCGCGGGAAACTAATGAAAAACTGTTTTTT
>18|TRBD1|TRBV4-1|TRBJ2-5|NA
CASSQDPWDRGRRETQYF
TGCGCCAGCAGCCAAGATCCCTGGGACAGGGGGCGCCGGGAGACCCAGTACTTC
>11|NA|TRBV20-1|TRBJ1-1|NA
CSAKDTTLAFF
TGCAGCGCAAAAGATACGACTTTAGCTTTCTTT
>18|TRBD1|TRBV19|TRBJ2-6|NA
CASYPRRQGEAGANVLTF
TGTGCCAGTTATCCCCGCCGACAGGGTGAAGCTGGGGCCAACGTCCTGACTTTC
>14|NA|TRBV5-1|TRBJ2-7|many
CASSLGGFGAEQYF
TGCGCCAGCAGCTTGGGGGGGTTTGGCGCCGAGCAGTACTTC
>16|TRBD1|TRBV11-2|TRBJ1-2|NA
CASSLLPGQTTYGYTF
TGTGCCAGCAGCTTACTTCCGGGACAGACCACCTATGGCTACACCTTC
>11|NA|TRBV4-2|TRBJ1-2|once
CASSQEGGYTF
TGTGCCAGCAGCCAAGAAGGGGGCTACACCTTC
>15|NA|TRBV19|TRBJ1-3|NA
CASSHRESSGNTIYF
TGTGCCAGTAGTCACAGGGAGAGCTCTGGAAACACCATATATTTT
>14|NA|TRBV5-1|TRBJ2-1|NA
CASSLVSGVNEQFF
TGCGCCAGCAGCTTGGTTTCAGGGGTCAATGAGCAGTTCTTC
>11|NA|TRBV6-6|TRBJ2-1|NA
CASSILGEQFF
NA
>16|TRBD2|TRBV7-9|TRBJ2-1|NA
CASSSRLAGGRSEQFF
TGTGCCAGCAGCTCCCGACTAGCGGGGGGTCGTAGTGAGCAGTTCTTC
>14|NA|TRBV5-1|TRBJ1-5|NA
CASSLESGNQPQHF
TGCGCCAGCAGCTTGGAATCAGGTAATCAGCCCCAGCATTTT
>14|TRBD1|TRBV14|TRBJ1-2|medium-sized
CASRLTGGRGGYTF
TGTGCCAGCAGGCTTACAGGGGGCAGAGGTGGCTACACCTTC
>17|TRBD2|TRBV6-4|TRBJ2-2|NA
CASSDSSGGAGTGELFF
TGTGCCAGCAGTGACTCTAGCGGGGGGGCCGGCACCGGGGAGCTGTTTTTT